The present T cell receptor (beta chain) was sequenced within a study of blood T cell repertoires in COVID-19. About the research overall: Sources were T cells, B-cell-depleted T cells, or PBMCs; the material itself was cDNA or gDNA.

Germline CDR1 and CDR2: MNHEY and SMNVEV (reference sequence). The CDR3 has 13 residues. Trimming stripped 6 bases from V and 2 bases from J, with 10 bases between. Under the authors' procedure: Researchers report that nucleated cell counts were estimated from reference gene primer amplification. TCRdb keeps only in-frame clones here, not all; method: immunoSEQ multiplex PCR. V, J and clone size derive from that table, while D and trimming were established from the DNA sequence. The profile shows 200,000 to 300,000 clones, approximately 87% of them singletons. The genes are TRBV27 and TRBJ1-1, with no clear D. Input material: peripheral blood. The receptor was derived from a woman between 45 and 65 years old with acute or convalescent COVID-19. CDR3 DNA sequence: TGTGCCAGCAGCATCCTACCAAACACTGAAGCTTTCTTT. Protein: CASSILPNTEAFF.